The 26 T cell receptor beta chains below all came from one sample that was sequenced in a study of blood T cell repertoires in COVID-19. The method was immunoSEQ multiplex PCR; TCRdb's version includes in-frame clones alone and lacks a portion of them. The sample lists approximately 260,000 clones; about 87% were seen once. Sequences were obtained from peripheral blood. The receptors were sampled from a woman aged 40-49 years with acute or convalescent COVID-19.

This rearrangement joins TRBV21-1 to TRBJ2-1; the table gives TRBD1 as D, unverified against the DNA. TRBV21-1 is labeled a pseudogene. The CDR3 contains 15 residues. The CDR3 DNA follows: TGTGCCAGCAGCAAAAAGGGACACCGTTACAATGAGCAGTTCTTC. Amino acid sequence: CASSKKGHRYNEQFF.

CDR3 protein: CASSSSGSSRDTEAFF. The DNA of the CDR3 is TGTGCCAGCAGCTCCTCTGGGTCCTCTCGGGACACTGAAGCTTTCTTT. This chain uses TRBV5-6 with TRBJ1-1; D ambiguous. CDR1 SGHDT and CDR2 YYEEEE come from the germline V gene. V lost 3 bases, J lost 3 bases, and 18 bases lay in between. There are 16 residues in the CDR3.

The table lists this clone with a count of one. The genes are TRBV7-8 and TRBJ1-1, with TRBD1 matching 9 bases. Germline CDR1 reads SGHVS; CDR2 reads FQNEAQ. Trimming cost V 5 bases and J 5 bases; bases outside gene matches: 6. The CDR3 runs to 14 residues. CDR3 DNA: TGTGCCAGCAGCGCCCGGGACAGGGTAACTGAAGCTTTCTTT. It encodes CASSARDRVTEAFF.

The chain employs TRBV6-1 and TRBJ2-7; 9 bases agree with TRBD2. The CDR3 runs 19 residues. CDR1 and CDR2 (germline): MNHNS, SASEGT. Losses at the gene ends were 3 bases for V and 4 bases for J; bases not matched to a gene: 19. The CDR3 sequence: CASSDARGGGSGGPYEQYV. CDR3 nucleotide sequence: TGTGCCAGCAGTGACGCGAGGGGTGGGGGTAGCGGGGGCCCATACGAGCAGTACGTC.

The chain couples TRBV11-2 to TRBJ2-1; 7 positions match TRBD1. The germline V gene encodes CDR1 SGHAT and CDR2 FQNNGV. This CDR3 is built from 15 residues. The trim removed 1 base at V and 2 bases at J, leaving 2 bases unmatched. The CDR3: CASSLVQGAYNEQFF. DNA for the CDR3: TGTGCCAGCAGCTTAGTCCAGGGGGCCTACAATGAGCAGTTCTTC.

In regard to this clone: At one end, the junction sequence differs from germline, possibly due to a read error. The V call is TRBV7-8, the J call TRBJ2-1, with TRBD2 matching over 8 bases. From germline, CDR1 is SGHVS and CDR2 FQNEAQ. The CDR3 is 16 residues long. Here the CDR3 reads CASSSNRGGGHLSWLF. The CDR3 bases are TGTGCCAGCAGTTCCAATCGGGGCGGGGGGCACCTTTCGTGGCTCTTC.

This clone was counted between two and nine times. The chain recombines TRBV6-5 with TRBJ1-1; D perhaps matches TRBD1 (5 bases). Germline-derived CDR1 and CDR2 are MNHEY and SVGAGI. The V end lost 4 bases, the J end lost 1 base, and 7 bases lay between the germline ends. The CDR3 is 13 amino acids. This chain's CDR3 is CASSLQGNTEAFF. The CDR3 DNA follows: TGTGCCAGCAGTTTGCAGGGGAACACTGAAGCTTTCTTT.

The rearrangement links TRBV6-6 to TRBJ1-2; D is possibly TRBD1 (5 bases). The ends were cut back, 5 bases at V and 4 bases at J, with 14 bases in the middle. The CDR3 has 14 amino acids. CDR1 and CDR2 (germline): MNHNY, SVGAGI (reference sequence). CDR3 residues: CASSPGDGLYGYTF. The DNA for the CDR3 is TGTGCCAGCAGTCCGGGGGACGGACTCTATGGCTACACCTTC.

The V gene is TRBV18, the J gene TRBJ1-3; D gene uncertain. Deletions cut 3 bases from V and 0 bases from J, with 9 bases between. CDR1 is KGHSH, CDR2 LQKENI, per germline. The CDR3 extends over 15 amino acids. CDR3 protein: CASSPMAGSGNTIYF. CDR3 nucleotides: TGTGCCAGCTCACCCATGGCAGGCTCTGGAAACACCATATATTTT.

CDR3 in amino acids: CASGSGYRQQGGHYGYTF. The DNA of the CDR3 is TGTGCCAGCGGCTCCGGTTATCGCCAACAAGGGGGACACTATGGCTACACCTTC. This sequence joins TRBV7-8 and TRBJ1-2, with D possibly being TRBD1 (6 bases). The length of the CDR3 is 18 residues. The germline V gene encodes CDR1 SGHVS and CDR2 FQNEAQ. Trimming left V 8 bases short and J 3 bases short, with 28 bases between.

This clone came up once. The chain carries TRBV18 and TRBJ1-2, with TRBD1 matching 8 bases. The CDR3 runs to 15 residues. J lost 5 bases, V lost 1 base, and 6 bases had no gene match. Germline V gives CDR1 KGHSH, CDR2 LQKENI. Here the CDR3 reads CASSPRTGTEYGYTF. For the CDR3, the DNA is TGTGCCAGCTCACCACGGACAGGGACAGAGTATGGCTACACCTTC.

The chain is built from TRBV19 and TRBJ1-1, with 7 bases matching TRBD1. The CDR3 extends over 15 amino acids. V gave up 5 bases and J gave up 8 bases; unmatched junction bases: 14. CDR1 is LNHDA, CDR2 SQIVND, per germline (reference sequence). CDR3 sequence reads: CASSADRDQHPEAFF. The CDR3 region has the DNA TGTGCCAGTAGTGCAGACAGGGATCAACATCCGGAAGCTTTCTTT.

The J gene is TRBJ2-3, the V gene TRBV4-1, with D perhaps matching TRBD1 (6 bases). V shed 0 bases and J shed 2 bases, with 15 bases lying between them. Germline CDR1 and CDR2: MGHRA and YSYEKL. CDR3 length: 17 amino acids. CDR3 amino acids: CASSQDWAGVNTDTQYF. The CDR3, as DNA: TGCGCCAGCAGCCAAGATTGGGCAGGGGTCAACACAGATACGCAGTATTTT.

The rearrangement uses TRBV7-2 and TRBJ2-7; D is ambiguous. Germline V gives CDR1 SGHTA, CDR2 FQGNSA. V dropped 6 bases and J dropped 0 bases, with 9 bases sitting between them. This CDR3 is 13 amino acids long. This CDR3 reads CASRGASSYEQYV. DNA for the CDR3: TGTGCCAGCAGGGGCGCGTCCTCCTACGAGCAGTACGTC.

This chain connects TRBV30 to TRBJ1-2; 7 bases are a match to TRBD1. The CDR3 is 13 residues long. With V trimmed by 8 bases and J by 8 bases, 14 bases remained unmatched. Germline loops: CDR1 GTSNPN, CDR2 SVGIG (reference sequence). This CDR3 is CASNLKDREGYTF. The CDR3 DNA follows: TGTGCCAGCAACCTCAAAGACAGGGAGGGCTACACCTTC.

The chain couples TRBV18 to TRBJ1-1; 9 bases are shared with TRBD1. Looked up from germline, CDR1 is KGHSH and CDR2 is LQKENI. The CDR3 loop spans 15 amino acids. Trimming cost V 3 bases and J 3 bases; bases outside gene matches: 5. The CDR3 DNA sequence: TGTGCCAGCTCACCGGCAAGGACAGGGGACACTGAAGCTTTCTTT. Its translation: CASSPARTGDTEAFF.

The chain links TRBV5-1 to TRBJ1-5; D may be TRBD1 (6 bases). Trimming took 3 bases from V and 1 from J, leaving 17 bases between them. Per the germline V gene, CDR1 is SGHRS and CDR2 is YFSETQ. The CDR3 is 17 amino acids. This CDR3 reads CASSYILQGPSNQPQHF. CDR3 DNA: TGCGCCAGCAGCTACATATTGCAGGGGCCGAGCAATCAGCCCCAGCATTTT.

V and J are TRBV3-1 (or the pseudogene TRBV3-2) and TRBJ1-1; no clear D gene. The V gene lost 1 base and the J gene lost 7 bases, with 7 bases spanning the gap. The CDR3 extends over 12 amino acids. CDR1 and CDR2 from the germline V gene are LGHDT and YNNKEL (reference sequence). The CDR3 reads CASSQVGHEAFF. The CDR3 DNA sequence: TGTGCCAGCAGCCAAGTTGGCCATGAAGCTTTCTTT.

This rearrangement joins TRBV5-1 to TRBJ2-2, with D possibly being TRBD1 (5 bases). Trimming took off 4 bases at V and 5 bases at J, with 9 bases between the two ends. Germline V gene sequence: CDR1 SGHRS, CDR2 YFSETQ. The CDR3 loop spans 13 amino acids. The CDR3, as DNA: TGCGCCAGCAGCGTATCAGGGACCGGGGAGCTGTTTTTT. This translates into CASSVSGTGELFF.

The rearrangement uses TRBV28 and TRBJ1-2, with D maybe TRBD1 (6 bases). V lost 5 bases to trimming and J lost 0 bases, with 10 bases between them. This CDR3 has 14 residues. From germline, CDR1 is MDHEN and CDR2 SYDVKM. CDR3 in amino acids: CASSRGATNYGYTF. For the CDR3, the DNA is TGTGCCAGCAGTCGGGGGGCTACTAACTATGGCTACACCTTC.

V and J are TRBV23-1 and TRBJ2-7, with no clear D. TRBV23-1 is given ORF status, its function remaining uncertain. This CDR3 has 14 residues. The V and J ends lost 6 bases and 3 bases respectively, with 15 bases between them. CDR3 loop: CASRQKDGFYEQYV. The CDR3, as DNA: TGCGCCAGCAGACAAAAAGACGGGTTCTACGAGCAGTACGTC.

With respect to this clone: In the same sample, other DNA sequences code for this CDR3. The J gene is TRBJ1-1, the V gene TRBV2; 7 positions agree with TRBD1. V trimming: 6 bases; J trimming: 2 bases; junction bases outside the gene matches: 6. CDR1 is SNHLY, CDR2 FYNNEI, per germline. The CDR3 covers 14 residues. CDR3 loop: CASRGRTGNTEAFF. CDR3 in DNA: TGTGCCAGCAGGGGTCGGACAGGCAACACTGAAGCTTTCTTT.

The chain employs TRBV2 and TRBJ1-1, with TRBD1 identical over 8 bases. This CDR3 spans 14 amino acids. Looked up from germline, CDR1 is SNHLY and CDR2 is FYNNEI. Unmatched junction bases numbered 10, after V lost 11 bases and J lost 2 bases. DNA for the CDR3: TGTGCCCTCCAGGCGGGACAGGTAAACACTGAAGCTTTCTTT. Translating gives CALQAGQVNTEAFF.

The rearrangement joins TRBV6-2 or TRBV6-3 to TRBJ1-5, with TRBD1 matching over 10 bases. With 6 bases clipped from V and 2 bases from J, the junction kept 4 bases outside the gene matches. The CDR3 is made up of 15 amino acids. From germline, CDR1 is MNHEY and CDR2 SVGEGT. The CDR3 loop is CASSRQGAGNQPQHF. The CDR3 coding sequence is TGTGCCAGCAGCAGACAGGGGGCGGGCAATCAGCCCCAGCATTTT.

The chain carries TRBV5-1 and TRBJ1-1, with D maybe TRBD1 (5 bases). V dropped 4 bases and J dropped 6 bases, with 19 bases sitting between them. Germline V gives CDR1 SGHRS, CDR2 YFSETQ. The CDR3 contains 15 residues. CDR3 in amino acids: CASSPPIPGGAEAFF. In DNA, the CDR3 is TGCGCCAGCAGCCCACCCATCCCGGGGGGTGCTGAAGCTTTCTTT.

The chain links TRBV6-4 to TRBJ1-5; D is uncertain. The germline V gene encodes CDR1 MRHNA and CDR2 SNTAGT. The V end lost 0 bases, the J end lost 6 bases, and 18 bases lay between the germline ends. The CDR3 is 17 residues long. CDR3 in DNA: TGTGCCAGCAGTGACTCGAAAGATAGGGAGGTGTTTCAGCCCCAGCATTTT. Protein product: CASSDSKDREVFQPQHF.